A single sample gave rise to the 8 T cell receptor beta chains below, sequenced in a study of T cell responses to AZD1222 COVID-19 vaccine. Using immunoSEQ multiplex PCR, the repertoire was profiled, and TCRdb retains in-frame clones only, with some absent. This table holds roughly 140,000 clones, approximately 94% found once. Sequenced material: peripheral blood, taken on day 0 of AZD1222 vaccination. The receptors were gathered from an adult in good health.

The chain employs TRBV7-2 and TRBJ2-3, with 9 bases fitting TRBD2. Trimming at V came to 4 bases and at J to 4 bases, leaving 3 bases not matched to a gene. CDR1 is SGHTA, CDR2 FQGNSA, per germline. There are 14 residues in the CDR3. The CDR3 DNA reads TGTGCCAGCAGCTCTAGCGGGATATCAGATACGCAGTATTTT. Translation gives CASSSSGISDTQYF.

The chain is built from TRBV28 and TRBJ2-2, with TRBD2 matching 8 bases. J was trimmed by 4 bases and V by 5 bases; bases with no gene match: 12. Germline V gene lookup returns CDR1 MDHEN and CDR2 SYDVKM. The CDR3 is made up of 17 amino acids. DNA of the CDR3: TGTGCCAGCAGTCCCGCGGGGGCGGGGGGAATCACCGGGGAGCTGTTTTTT. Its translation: CASSPAGAGGITGELFF.

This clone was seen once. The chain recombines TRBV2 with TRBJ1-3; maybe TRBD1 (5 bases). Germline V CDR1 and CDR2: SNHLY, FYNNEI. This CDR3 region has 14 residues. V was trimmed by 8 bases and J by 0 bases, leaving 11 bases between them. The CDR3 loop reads CASGSGASGNTIYF. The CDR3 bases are TGTGCCAGCGGCTCCGGGGCCTCTGGAAACACCATATATTTT. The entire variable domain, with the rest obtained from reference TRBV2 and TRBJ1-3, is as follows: EPEVTQTPSHQVTQMGQEVILRCVPISNHLYFYWYRQILGQKVEFLVSFYNNEISEKSEIFDDQFSVERPDGSNFTLKIRSTKLEDSAMYFCASGSGASGNTIYFGEGSWLTVV.

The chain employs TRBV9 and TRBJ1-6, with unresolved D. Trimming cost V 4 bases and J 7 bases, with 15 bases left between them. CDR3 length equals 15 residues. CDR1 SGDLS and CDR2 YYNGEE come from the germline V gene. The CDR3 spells CASSLTFPQNSPLHF. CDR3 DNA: TGTGCCAGCAGCTTAACTTTCCCTCAGAATTCACCCCTCCACTTT.

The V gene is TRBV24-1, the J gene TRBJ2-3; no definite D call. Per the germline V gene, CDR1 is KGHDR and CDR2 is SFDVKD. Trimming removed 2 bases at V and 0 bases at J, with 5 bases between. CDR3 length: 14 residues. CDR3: CATSDSTSTDTQYF. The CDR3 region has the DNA TGTGCCACCAGTGATTCAACCAGCACAGATACGCAGTATTTT.

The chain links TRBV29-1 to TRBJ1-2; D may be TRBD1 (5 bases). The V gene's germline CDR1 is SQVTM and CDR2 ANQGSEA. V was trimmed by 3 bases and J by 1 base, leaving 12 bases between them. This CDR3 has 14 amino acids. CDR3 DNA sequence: TGCAGCGTTGATTCCGGCAGGGTTAACTATGGCTACACCTTC. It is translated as CSVDSGRVNYGYTF.

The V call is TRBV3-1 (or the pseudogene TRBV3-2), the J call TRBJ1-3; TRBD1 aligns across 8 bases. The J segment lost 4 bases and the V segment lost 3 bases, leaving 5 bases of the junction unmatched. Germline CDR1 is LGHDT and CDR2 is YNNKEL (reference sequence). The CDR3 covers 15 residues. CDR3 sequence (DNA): TGTGCCAGCAGCCAGGCCGGGACAGGAGGAAACACCATATATTTT. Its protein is CASSQAGTGGNTIYF.

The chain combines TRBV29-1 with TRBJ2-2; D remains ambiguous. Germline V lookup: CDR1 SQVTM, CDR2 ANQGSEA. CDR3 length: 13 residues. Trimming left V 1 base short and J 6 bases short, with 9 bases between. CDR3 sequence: CSVEAQASGELFF. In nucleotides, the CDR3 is TGCAGCGTTGAAGCTCAGGCCTCCGGGGAGCTGTTTTTT.